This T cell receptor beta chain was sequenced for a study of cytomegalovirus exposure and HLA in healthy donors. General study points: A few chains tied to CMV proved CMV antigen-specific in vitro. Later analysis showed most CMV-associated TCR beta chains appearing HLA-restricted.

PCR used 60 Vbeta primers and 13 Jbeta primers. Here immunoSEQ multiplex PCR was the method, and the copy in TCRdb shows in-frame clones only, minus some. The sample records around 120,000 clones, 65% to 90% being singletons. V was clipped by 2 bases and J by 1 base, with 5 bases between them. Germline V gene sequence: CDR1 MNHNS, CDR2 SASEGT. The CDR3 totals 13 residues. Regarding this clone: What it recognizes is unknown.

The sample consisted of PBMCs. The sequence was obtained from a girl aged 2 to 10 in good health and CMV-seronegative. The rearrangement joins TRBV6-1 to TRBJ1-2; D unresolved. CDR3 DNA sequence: TGTGCCAGCAGTGAACAGGTTAACTATGGCTACACCTTC. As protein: CASSEQVNYGYTF.